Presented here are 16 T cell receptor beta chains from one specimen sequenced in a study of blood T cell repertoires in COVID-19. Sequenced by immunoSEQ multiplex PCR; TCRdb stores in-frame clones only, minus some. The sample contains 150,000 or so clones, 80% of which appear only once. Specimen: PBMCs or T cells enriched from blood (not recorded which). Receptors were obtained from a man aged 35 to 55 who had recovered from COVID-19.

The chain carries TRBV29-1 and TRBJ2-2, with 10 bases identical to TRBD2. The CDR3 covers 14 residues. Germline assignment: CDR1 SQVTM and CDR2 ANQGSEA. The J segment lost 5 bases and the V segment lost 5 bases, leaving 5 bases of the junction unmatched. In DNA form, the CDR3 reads TGCAGCGTTTCCGGTAGCGGGGGGACCGGGGAGCTGTTTTTT. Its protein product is CSVSGSGGTGELFF.

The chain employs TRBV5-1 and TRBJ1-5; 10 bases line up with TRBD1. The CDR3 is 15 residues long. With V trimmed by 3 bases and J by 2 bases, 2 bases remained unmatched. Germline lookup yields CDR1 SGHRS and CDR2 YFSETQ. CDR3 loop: CASSYGTGGNQPQHF. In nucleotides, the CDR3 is TGCGCCAGCAGCTACGGGACAGGGGGCAATCAGCCCCAGCATTTT.

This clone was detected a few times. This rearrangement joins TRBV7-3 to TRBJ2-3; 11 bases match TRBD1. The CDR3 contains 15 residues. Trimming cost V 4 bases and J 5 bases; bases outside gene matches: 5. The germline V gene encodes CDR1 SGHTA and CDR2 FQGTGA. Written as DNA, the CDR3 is TGTGCCAGCAGCTGGACCGGGACAGGGGGAGATACGCAGTATTTT. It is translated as CASSWTGTGGDTQYF.

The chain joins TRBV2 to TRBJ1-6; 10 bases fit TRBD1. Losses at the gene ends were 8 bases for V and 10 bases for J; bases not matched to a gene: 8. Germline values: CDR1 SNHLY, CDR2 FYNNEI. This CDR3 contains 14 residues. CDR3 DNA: TGTGCCAGCTGTTACCGGGACAGGGGATCACCCCTCCACTTT. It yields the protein CASCYRDRGSPLHF. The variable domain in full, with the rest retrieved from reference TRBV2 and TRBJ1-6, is EPEVTQTPSHQVTQMGQEVILRCVPISNHLYFYWYRQILGQKVEFLVSFYNNEISEKSEIFDDQFSVERPDGSNFTLKIRSTKLEDSAMYFCASCYRDRGSPLHFGNGTRLTVT.

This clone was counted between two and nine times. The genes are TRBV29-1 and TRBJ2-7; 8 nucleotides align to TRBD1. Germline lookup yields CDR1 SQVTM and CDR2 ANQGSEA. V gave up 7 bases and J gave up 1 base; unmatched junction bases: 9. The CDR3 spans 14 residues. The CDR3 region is CSATGQGGSYEQYF. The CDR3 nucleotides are TGCAGCGCCACAGGACAGGGAGGTTCCTACGAGCAGTACTTC.

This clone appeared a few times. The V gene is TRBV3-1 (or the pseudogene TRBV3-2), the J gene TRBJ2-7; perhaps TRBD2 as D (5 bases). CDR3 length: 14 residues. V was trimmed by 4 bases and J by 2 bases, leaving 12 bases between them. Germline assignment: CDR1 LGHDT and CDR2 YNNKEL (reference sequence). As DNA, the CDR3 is TGTGCCAGCAGCCGAGGGCAGGCCACCTACGAGCAGTACTTC. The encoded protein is CASSRGQATYEQYF.

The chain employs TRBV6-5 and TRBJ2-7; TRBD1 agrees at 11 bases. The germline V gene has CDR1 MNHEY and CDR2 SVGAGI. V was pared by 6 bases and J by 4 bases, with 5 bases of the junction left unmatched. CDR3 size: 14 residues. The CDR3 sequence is CASRDRGLRYEQYV. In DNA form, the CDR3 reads TGTGCCAGCAGGGACAGGGGGCTTAGGTACGAGCAGTACGTC.

DNA for the CDR3: TGTGCCAGCAGCCGGGGGGAGAACAGAGTGGCTTTCTTT. This codes for CASSRGENRVAFF. This chain links TRBV5-6 with TRBJ1-1; TRBD1 might be the D (5 bases). The CDR3 totals 13 residues. Trimming removed 4 bases from V and 11 bases from J, with 18 bases in between. Germline-derived CDR1 and CDR2 are SGHDT and YYEEEE.

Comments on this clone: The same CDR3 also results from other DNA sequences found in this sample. CDR3 sequence reads: CASSLDRGNTEAFF. DNA for the CDR3: TGCGCCAGCAGCTTAGACAGGGGGAACACTGAAGCTTTCTTT. V and J are TRBV5-1 and TRBJ1-1, with TRBD1 matching over 8 bases. Trimming cost V 2 bases and J 1 base; bases outside gene matches: 1. Germline CDR1 is SGHRS and CDR2 is YFSETQ. This CDR3 has 14 amino acids.

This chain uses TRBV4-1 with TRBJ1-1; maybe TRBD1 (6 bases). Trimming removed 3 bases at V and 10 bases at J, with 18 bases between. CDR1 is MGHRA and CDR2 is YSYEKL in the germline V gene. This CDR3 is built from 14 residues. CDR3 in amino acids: CASSQVGQGGGAFF. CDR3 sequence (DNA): TGCGCCAGCAGCCAGGTGGGCCAAGGGGGGGGAGCTTTCTTT.

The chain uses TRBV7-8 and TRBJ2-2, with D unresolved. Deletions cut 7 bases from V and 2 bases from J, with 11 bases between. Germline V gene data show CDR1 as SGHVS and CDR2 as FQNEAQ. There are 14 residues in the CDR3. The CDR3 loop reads CASTAGTNTGELFF. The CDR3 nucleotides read TGTGCCAGCACCGCAGGTACCAACACCGGGGAGCTGTTTTTT. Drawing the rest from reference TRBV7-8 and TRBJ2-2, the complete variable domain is GAGVSQSPRYKVAKRGQDVALRCDPISGHVSLFWYQQALGQGPEFLTYFQNEAQLDKSGLPSDRFFAERPEGSVSTLKIQRTQQEDSAVYLCASTAGTNTGELFFGEGSRLTVL.

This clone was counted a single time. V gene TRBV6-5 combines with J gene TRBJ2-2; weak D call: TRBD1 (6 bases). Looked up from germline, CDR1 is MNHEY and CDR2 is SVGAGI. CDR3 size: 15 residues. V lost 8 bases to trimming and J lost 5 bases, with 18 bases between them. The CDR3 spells CASAKLGGGTGELFF. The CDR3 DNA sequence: TGTGCCAGCGCCAAGCTTGGGGGCGGAACCGGGGAGCTGTTTTTT.

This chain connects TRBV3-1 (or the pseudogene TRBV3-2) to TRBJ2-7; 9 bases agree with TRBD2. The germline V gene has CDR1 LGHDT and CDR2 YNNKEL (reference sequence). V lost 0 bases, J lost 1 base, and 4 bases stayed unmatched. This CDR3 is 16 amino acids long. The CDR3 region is CASSQDFLAGSYEQYF. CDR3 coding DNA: TGTGCCAGCAGCCAAGATTTCCTAGCGGGGTCCTACGAGCAGTACTTC.

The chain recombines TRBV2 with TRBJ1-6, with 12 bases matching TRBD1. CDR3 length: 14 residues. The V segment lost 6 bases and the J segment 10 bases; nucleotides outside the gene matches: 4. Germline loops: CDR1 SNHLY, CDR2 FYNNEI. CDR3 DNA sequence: TGTGCCAGCAGACGGGACAGGGGGCGATCACCCCTCCACTTT. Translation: CASRRDRGRSPLHF.

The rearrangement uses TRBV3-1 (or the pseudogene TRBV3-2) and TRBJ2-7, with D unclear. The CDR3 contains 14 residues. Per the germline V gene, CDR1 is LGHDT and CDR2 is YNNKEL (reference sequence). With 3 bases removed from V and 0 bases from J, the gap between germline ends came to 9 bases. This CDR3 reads CASSHSGNSYEQYF. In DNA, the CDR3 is TGTGCCAGCAGCCACTCGGGTAACTCCTACGAGCAGTACTTC.

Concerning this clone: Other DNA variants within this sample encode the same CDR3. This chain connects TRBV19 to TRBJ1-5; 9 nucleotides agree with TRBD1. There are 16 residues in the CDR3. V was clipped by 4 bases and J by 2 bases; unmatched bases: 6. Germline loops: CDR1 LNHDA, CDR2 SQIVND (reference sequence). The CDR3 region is CASSTGQGIGNQPQHF. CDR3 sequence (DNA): TGTGCCAGTAGTACAGGACAGGGGATCGGCAATCAGCCCCAGCATTTT.